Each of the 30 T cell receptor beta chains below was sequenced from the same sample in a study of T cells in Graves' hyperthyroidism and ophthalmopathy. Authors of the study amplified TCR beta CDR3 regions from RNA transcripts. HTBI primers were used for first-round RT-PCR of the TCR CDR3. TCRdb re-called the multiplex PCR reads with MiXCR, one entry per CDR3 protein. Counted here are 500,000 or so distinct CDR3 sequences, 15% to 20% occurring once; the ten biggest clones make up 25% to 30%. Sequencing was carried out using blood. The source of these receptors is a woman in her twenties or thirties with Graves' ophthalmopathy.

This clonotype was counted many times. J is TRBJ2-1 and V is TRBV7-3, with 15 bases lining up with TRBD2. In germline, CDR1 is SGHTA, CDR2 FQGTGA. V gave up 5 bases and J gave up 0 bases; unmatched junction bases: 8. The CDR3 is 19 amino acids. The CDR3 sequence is CASSMPGLAGGLSYNEQFF. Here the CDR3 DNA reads TGTGCCAGCAGCATGCCGGGACTAGCGGGAGGCCTCTCCTACAATGAGCAGTTCTTC.

CDR3 sequence (DNA): TGCAGTGCTAGAGTACCCATCTACGAGCAGTACTTC. Its translation is CSARVPIYEQYF. This chain links TRBV20-1 with TRBJ2-7; the D is unclear. The V gene lost 1 base and the J gene lost 3 bases, with 7 bases spanning the gap. This CDR3 is 12 amino acids long. Germline CDR1 and CDR2: DFQATT and SNEGSKA (reference sequence).

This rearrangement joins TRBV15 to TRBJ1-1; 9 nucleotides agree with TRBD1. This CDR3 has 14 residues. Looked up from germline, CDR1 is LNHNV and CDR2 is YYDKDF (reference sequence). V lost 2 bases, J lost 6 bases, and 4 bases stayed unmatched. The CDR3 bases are TGTGCCACCAGCAGAAGACAGGGGGAGGCTGAAGCTTTCTTT. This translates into CATSRRQGEAEAFF.

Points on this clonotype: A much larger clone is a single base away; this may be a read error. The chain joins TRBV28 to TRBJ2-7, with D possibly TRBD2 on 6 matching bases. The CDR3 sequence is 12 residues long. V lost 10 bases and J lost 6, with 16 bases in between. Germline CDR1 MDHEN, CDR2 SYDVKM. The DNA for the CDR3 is TGTGCCACCCGGGACTTCGCCTGCGAGCAGTACTTC. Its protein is CATRDFACEQYF.

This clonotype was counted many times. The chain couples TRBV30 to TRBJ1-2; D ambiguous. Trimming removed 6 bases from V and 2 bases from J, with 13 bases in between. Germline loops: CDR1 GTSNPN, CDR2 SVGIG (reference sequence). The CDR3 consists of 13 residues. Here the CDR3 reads CACYPGINYGYTF. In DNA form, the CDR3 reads TGTGCCTGCTACCCTGGAATCAACTATGGCTACACCTTC.

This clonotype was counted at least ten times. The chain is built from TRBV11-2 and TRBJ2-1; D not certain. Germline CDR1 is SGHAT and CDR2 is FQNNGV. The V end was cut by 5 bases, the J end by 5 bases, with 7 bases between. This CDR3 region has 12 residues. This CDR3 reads CASSLLNNEQFF. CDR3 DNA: TGTGCCAGCAGCCTCCTCAACAATGAGCAGTTCTTC.

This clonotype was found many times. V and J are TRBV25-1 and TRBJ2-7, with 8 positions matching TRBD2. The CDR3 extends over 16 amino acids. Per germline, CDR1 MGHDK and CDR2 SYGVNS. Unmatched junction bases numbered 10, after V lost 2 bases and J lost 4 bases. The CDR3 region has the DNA TGTGCCAGCAGTGAAGCGACGCGGGAGGATAGTTACGAGCAGTACTTC. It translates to CASSEATREDSYEQYF.

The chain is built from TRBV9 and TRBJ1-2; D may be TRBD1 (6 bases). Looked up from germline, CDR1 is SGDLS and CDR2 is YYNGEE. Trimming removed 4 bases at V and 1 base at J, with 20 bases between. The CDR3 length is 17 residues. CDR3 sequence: CASSPYAGGRSNYGYTF. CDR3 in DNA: TGTGCCAGCAGCCCATACGCTGGGGGGCGAAGTAACTATGGCTACACCTTC.

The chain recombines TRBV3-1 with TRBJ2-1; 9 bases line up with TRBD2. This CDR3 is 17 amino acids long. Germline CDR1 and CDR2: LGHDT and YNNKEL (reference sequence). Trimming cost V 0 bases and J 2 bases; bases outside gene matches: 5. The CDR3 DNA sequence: TGTGCCAGCAGCCAAGAGCCCTCTAGCGGGGCCTACAATGAGCAGTTCTTC. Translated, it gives CASSQEPSSGAYNEQFF.

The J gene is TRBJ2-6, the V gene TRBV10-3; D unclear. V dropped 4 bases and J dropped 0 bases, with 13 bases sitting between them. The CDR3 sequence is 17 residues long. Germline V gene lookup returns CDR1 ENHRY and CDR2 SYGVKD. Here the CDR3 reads CAISGLEQYSGANVLTF. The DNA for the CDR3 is TGTGCCATCAGTGGACTGGAACAGTACTCTGGGGCCAACGTCCTGACTTTC.

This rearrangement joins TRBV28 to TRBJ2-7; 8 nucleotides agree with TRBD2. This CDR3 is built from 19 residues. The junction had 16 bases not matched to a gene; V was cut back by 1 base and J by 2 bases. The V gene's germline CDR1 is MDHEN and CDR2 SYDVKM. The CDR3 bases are TGTGCCAGCAGTTTATTCGGGGGGGCGCGACTAGCTGACGCCTACGAGCAGTACTTC. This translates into CASSLFGGARLADAYEQYF. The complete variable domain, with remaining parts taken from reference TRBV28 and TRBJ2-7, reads DVKVTQSSRYLVKRTGEKVFLECVQDMDHENMFWYRQDPGLGLRLIYFSYDVKMKEKGDIPEGYSVSREKKERFSLILESASTNQTSMYLCASSLFGGARLADAYEQYFGPGTRLTVT.

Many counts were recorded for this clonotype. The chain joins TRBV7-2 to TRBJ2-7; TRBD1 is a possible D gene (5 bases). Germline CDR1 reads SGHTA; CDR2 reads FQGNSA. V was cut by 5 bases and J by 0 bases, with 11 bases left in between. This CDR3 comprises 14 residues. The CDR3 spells CASSPGSSSYEQYF. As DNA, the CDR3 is TGTGCCAGCAGCCCAGGGTCCAGCTCCTACGAGCAGTACTTC.

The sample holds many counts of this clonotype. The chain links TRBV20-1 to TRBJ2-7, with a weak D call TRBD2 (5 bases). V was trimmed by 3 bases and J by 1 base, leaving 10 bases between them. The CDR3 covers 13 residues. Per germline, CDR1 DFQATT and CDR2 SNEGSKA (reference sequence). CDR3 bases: TGCAGTGCTAGCTCACTAGATTCCTACGAGCAGTACTTC. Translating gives CSASSLDSYEQYF.

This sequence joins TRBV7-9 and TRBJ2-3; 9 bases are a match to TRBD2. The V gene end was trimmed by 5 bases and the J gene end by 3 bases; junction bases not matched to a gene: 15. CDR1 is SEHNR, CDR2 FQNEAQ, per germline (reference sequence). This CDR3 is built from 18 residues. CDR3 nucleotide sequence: TGTGCCAGCAGCCCACCCGGGACTAGCTTTACTCCAACAGATACGCAGTATTTT. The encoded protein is CASSPPGTSFTPTDTQYF.

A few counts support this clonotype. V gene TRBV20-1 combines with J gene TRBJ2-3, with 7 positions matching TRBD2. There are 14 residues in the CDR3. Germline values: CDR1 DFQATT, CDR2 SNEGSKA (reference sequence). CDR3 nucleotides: TGCAGCTCCCCCTTGGCGGGAGTTGTAGATACGCAGTATTTT. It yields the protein CSSPLAGVVDTQYF.

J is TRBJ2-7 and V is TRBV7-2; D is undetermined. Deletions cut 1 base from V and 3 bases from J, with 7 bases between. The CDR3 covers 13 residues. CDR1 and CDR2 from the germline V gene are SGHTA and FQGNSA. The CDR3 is CASSLGDNYEQYF. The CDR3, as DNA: TGTGCCAGCAGCTTAGGGGATAACTACGAGCAGTACTTC.

The CDR3 DNA reads as TGTGCCAGCAGTGCCGGACTAGCGGAGACACTCTCTGGGGCCAACGTCCTGACTTTC. Translating it yields CASSAGLAETLSGANVLTF. The J gene is TRBJ2-6, the V gene TRBV27, with 10 bases that match TRBD2. With V trimmed by 5 bases and J by 0 bases, 10 bases remained unmatched. The germline V gene encodes CDR1 MNHEY and CDR2 SMNVEV (reference sequence). The CDR3 length is 19 residues.

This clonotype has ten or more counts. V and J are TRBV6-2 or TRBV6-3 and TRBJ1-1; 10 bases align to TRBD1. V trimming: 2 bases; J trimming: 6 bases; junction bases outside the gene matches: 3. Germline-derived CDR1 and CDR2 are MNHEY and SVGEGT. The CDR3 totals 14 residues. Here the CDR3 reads CASSYGTGAPEAFF. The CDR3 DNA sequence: TGTGCCAGCAGTTACGGGACAGGGGCCCCTGAAGCTTTCTTT.

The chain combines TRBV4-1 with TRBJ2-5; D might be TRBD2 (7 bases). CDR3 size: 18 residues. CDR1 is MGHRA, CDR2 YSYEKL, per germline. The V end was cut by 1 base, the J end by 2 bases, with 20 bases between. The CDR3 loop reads CASSQGHGGPSGQETQYF. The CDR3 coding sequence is TGCGCCAGCAGCCAAGGACACGGGGGGCCTAGCGGTCAAGAGACCCAGTACTTC.

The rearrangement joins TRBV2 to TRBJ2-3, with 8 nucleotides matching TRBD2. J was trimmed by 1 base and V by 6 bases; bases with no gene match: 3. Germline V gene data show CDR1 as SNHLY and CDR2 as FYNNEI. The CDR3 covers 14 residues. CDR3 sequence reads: CASRGLARTDTQYF. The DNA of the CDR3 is TGTGCCAGCAGAGGACTAGCCCGCACAGATACGCAGTATTTT.

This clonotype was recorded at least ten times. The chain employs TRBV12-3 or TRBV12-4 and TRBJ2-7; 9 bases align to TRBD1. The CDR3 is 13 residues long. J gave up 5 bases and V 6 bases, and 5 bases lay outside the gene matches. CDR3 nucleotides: TGTGCCAGCAGCCTGACAGGGGGGAACGAGCAGTACTTC. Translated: CASSLTGGNEQYF.

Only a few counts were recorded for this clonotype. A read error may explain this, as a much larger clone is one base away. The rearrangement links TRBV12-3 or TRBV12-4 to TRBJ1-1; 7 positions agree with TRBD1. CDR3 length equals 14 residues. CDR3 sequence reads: CASRQGPVNTETFF. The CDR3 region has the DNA TGTGCCAGCAGACAGGGGCCCGTGAACACTGAAACTTTCTTT.

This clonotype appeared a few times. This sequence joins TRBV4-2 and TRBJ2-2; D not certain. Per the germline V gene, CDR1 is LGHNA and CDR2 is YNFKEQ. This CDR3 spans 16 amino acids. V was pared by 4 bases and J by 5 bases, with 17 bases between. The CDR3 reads CASSRVPGPGTGELFF. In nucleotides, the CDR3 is TGTGCCAGCAGCCGAGTGCCGGGCCCCGGGACCGGGGAGCTGTTTTTT.

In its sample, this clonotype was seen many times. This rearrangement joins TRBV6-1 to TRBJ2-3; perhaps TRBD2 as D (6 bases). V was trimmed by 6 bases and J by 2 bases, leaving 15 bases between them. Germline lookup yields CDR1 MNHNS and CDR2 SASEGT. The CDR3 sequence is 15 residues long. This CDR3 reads CASSILAKNTDTQYF. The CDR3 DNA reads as TGTGCCAGCAGCATACTAGCAAAGAACACAGATACGCAGTATTTT.

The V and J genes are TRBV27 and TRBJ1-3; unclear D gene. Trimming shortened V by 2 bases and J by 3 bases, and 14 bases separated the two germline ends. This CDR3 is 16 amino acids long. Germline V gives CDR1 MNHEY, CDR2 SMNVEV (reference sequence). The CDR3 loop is CASSLEGPGIGNTIYF. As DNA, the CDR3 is TGTGCCAGCAGTTTAGAGGGTCCCGGGATTGGAAACACCATATATTTT.

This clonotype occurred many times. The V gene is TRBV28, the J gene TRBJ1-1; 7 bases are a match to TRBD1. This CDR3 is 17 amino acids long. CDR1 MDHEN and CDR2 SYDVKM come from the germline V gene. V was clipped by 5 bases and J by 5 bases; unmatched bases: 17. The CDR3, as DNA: TGTGCCAGCAGTGTACGCCACATTGTTCAGGGGGTGACTGAAGCTTTCTTT. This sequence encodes CASSVRHIVQGVTEAFF.

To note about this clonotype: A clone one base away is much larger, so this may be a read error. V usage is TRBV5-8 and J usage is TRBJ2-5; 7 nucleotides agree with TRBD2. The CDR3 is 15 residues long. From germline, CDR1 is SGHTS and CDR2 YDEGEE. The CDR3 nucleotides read TGTGCCAGCAGCTTAGCTAGCGGAGGGTCGGAGACCCAGTGCTTC. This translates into CASSLASGGSETQCF.

Here the CDR3 reads CASRPNQETQYF. In DNA, the CDR3 is TGTGCCAGCAGACCTAACCAAGAGACCCAGTACTTC. The V gene is TRBV6-1, the J gene TRBJ2-5; D remains ambiguous. The CDR3 is made up of 12 amino acids. The V gene lost 6 bases and the J gene lost 0 bases, with 5 bases spanning the gap. Germline V gene lookup returns CDR1 MNHNS and CDR2 SASEGT.

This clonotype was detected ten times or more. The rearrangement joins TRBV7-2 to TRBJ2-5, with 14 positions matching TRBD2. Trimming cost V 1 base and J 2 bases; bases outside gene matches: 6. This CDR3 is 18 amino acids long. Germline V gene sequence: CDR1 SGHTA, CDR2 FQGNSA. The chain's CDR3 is CASSLVGTSGSGQETQYF. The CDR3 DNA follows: TGTGCCAGCAGCTTAGTTGGGACTAGCGGGAGCGGGCAAGAGACCCAGTACTTC.

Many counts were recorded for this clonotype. CDR3 amino acids: CASTPLGREIYEQYF. CDR3 nucleotide sequence: TGTGCCAGCACCCCCCTGGGGAGGGAAATCTACGAGCAGTACTTC. V is TRBV7-9 and J is TRBJ2-7, with TRBD2 matching 7 bases. V dropped 7 bases and J dropped 3; count of bases not matched to a gene: 12. Germline V lookup: CDR1 SEHNR, CDR2 FQNEAQ (reference sequence). The CDR3 contains 15 residues.